This T cell receptor beta chain appears in the sequencing data of a study of human T cells and chemical hapten exposure. Regarding time point: patch test 2, 6 weeks after DPC sensitization. Treatment noted: therapeutic diphenylcyclopropenone sensitization with weekly scalp DPC. MiXCR was run by TCRdb on the RACE reads, yielding one entry per CDR3 protein. The sample lists over 70,000 distinct CDR3 sequences, 8.5% occurring once. Trimming removed 8 bases at V and 0 bases at J, with 16 bases between. Germline values: CDR1 SGHAT, CDR2 FQNNGV. This CDR3 contains 16 residues. This TCR derives from a woman in her forties or fifties with alopecia areata. Some clones in this sample may be carry-over from other donors' samples. Here the sequenced sample was whole blood, taken in connection with sensitization to the hapten diphenylcyclopropenone (DPC). This sequence joins TRBV11-2 and TRBJ2-2, with a tentative D call TRBD2 (5 bases). CDR3 loop: CASGPGIRTNTGELFF. As DNA, the CDR3 is TGTGCCAGCGGCCCGGGGATTCGAACGAACACCGGGGAGCTGTTTTTT.